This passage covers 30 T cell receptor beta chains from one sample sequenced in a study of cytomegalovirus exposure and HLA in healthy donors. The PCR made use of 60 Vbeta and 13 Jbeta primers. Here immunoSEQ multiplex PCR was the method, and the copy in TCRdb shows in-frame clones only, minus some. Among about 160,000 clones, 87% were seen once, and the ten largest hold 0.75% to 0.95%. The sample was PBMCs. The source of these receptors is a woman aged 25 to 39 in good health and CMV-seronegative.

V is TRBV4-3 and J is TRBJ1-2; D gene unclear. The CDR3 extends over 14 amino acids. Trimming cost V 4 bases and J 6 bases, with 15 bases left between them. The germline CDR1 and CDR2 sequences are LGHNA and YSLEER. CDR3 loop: CASSPRKHPDGYTF. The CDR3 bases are TGCGCCAGCAGCCCACGAAAGCACCCCGATGGCTACACCTTC.

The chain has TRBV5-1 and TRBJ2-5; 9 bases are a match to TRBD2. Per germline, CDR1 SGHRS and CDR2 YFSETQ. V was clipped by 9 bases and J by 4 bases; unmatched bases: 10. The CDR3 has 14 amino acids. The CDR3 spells CATAGGRGRETQYF. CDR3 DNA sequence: TGCGCCACCGCGGGGGGGCGAGGTCGAGAGACCCAGTACTTC. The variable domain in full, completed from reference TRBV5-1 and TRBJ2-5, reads KAGVTQTPRYLIKTRGQQVTLSCSPISGHRSVSWYQQTPGQGLQFLFEYFSETQRNKGNFPGRFSGRQFSNSRSEMNVSTLELGDSALYLCATAGGRGRETQYFGPGTRLLVL.

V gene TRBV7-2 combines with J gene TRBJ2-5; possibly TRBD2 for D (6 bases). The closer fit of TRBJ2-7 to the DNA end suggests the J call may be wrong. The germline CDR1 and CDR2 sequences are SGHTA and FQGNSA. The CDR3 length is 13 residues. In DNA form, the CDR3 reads TGTGCCAGCAGCCGGAGGGCAGGCTACGAGCAGTACTTC. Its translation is CASSRRAGYEQYF.

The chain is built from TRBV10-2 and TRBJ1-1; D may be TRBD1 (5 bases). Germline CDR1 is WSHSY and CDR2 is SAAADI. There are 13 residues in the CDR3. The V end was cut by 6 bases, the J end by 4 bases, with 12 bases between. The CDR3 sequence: CASRPGGATEAFF. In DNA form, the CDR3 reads TGCGCCAGCAGACCGGGCGGGGCCACTGAAGCTTTCTTT.

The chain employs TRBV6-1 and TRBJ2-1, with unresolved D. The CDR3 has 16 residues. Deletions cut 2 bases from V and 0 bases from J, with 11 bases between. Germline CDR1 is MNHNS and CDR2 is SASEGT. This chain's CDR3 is CASSENWAGSYNEQFF. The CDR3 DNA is TGTGCCAGCAGTGAAAATTGGGCAGGCTCCTACAATGAGCAGTTCTTC.

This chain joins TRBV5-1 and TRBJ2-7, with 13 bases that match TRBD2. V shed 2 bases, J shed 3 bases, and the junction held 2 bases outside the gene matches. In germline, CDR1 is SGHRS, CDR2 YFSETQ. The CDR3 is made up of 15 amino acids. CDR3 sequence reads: CASSFGTSGDYEQYF. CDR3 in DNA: TGCGCCAGCAGCTTTGGGACTAGCGGGGACTACGAGCAGTACTTC. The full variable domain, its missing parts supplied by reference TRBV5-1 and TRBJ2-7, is KAGVTQTPRYLIKTRGQQVTLSCSPISGHRSVSWYQQTPGQGLQFLFEYFSETQRNKGNFPGRFSGRQFSNSRSEMNVSTLELGDSALYLCASSFGTSGDYEQYFGPGTRLTVT.

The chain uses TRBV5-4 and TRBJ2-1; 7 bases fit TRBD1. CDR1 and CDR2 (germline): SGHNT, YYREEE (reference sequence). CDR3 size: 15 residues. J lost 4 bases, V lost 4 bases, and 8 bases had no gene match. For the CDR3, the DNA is TGTGCCAGCAGCCGGGACAGTTACTCATACAATGAGCAGTTCTTC. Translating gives CASSRDSYSYNEQFF.

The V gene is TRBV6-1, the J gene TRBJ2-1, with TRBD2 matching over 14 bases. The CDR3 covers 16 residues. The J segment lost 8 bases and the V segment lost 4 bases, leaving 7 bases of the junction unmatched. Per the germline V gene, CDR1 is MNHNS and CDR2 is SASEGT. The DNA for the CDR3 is TGTGCCAGCAGTGCCCGACTAGCGGGAGGGGGGTATGAGCAGTTCTTC. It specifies CASSARLAGGGYEQFF.

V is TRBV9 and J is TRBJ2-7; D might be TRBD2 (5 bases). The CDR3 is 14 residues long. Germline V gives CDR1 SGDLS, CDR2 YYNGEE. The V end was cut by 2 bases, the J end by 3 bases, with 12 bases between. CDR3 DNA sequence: TGTGCCAGCAGCGTGGCCGCCGGGATCTACGAGCAGTACTTC. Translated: CASSVAAGIYEQYF.

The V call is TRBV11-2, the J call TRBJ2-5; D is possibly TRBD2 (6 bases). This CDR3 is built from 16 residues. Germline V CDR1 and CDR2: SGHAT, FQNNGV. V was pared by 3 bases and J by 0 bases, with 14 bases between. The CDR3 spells CASSFRVGGNQETQYF. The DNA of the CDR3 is TGTGCCAGCAGCTTTCGGGTAGGAGGGAACCAAGAGACCCAGTACTTC.

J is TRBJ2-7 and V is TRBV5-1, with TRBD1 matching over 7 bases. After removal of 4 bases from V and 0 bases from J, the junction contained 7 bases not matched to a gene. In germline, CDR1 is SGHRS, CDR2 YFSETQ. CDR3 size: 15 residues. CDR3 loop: CASSGGQATSYEQYF. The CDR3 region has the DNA TGCGCCAGCAGCGGCGGACAGGCGACCTCCTACGAGCAGTACTTC.

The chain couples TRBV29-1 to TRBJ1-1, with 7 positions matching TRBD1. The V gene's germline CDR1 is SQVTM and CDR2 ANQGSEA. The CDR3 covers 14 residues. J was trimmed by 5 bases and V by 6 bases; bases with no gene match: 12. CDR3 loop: CSVPEQGRATEAFF. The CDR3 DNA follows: TGCAGCGTCCCGGAACAGGGGAGAGCAACTGAAGCTTTCTTT.

The CDR3 region has the DNA TGCGCCAGCAGCCCACAACCCCTGGGCCGGGGGGTAGAGGAGCAGTACTTC. Protein sequence: CASSPQPLGRGVEEQYF. The rearrangement links TRBV5-1 to TRBJ2-7, with 7 nucleotides matching TRBD2. V lost 4 bases, J lost 7 bases, and 20 bases stayed unmatched. From germline, CDR1 is SGHRS and CDR2 YFSETQ. The CDR3 sequence is 17 residues long.

For the CDR3, the DNA is TGTGCCAGCAGTCCAACTAGCGTAGGCTCCTACGAGCAGTACTTC. Translated, it gives CASSPTSVGSYEQYF. The V and J genes are TRBV7-2 and TRBJ2-7; 7 bases are a match to TRBD2. The CDR3 totals 15 residues. The germline V gene encodes CDR1 SGHTA and CDR2 FQGNSA. The junction had 8 bases not matched to a gene; V was cut back by 6 bases and J by 0 bases.

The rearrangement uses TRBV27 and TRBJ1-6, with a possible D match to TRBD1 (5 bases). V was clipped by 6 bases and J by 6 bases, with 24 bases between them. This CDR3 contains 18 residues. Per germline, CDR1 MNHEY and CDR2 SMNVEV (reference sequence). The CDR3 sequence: CASSDLTRPSGPNSPLHF. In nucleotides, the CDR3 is TGTGCCAGCAGCGACCTAACGCGACCCTCAGGGCCTAATTCACCCCTCCACTTT.

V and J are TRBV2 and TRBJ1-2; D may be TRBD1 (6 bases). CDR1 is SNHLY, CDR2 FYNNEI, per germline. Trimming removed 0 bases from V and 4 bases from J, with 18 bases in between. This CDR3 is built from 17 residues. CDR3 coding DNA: TGTGCCAGCAGTGAAGCGCTTGGTAGGGGGACGGGCTATGGCTACACCTTC. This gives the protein CASSEALGRGTGYGYTF.

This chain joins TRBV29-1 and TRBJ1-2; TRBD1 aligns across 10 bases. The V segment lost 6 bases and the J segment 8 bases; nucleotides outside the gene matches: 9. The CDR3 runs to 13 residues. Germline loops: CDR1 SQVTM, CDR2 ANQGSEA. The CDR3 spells CSVKGGTGVGYTF. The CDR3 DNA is TGCAGCGTAAAAGGGGGGACAGGGGTCGGCTACACCTTC.

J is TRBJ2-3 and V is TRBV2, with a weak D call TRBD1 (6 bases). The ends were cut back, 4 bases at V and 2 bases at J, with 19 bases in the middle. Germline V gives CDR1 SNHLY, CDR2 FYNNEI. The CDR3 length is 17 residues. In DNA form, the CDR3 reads TGTGCCAGCAGTGCCACCTTTTGGGACACCGACACAGATACGCAGTATTTT. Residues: CASSATFWDTDTDTQYF.

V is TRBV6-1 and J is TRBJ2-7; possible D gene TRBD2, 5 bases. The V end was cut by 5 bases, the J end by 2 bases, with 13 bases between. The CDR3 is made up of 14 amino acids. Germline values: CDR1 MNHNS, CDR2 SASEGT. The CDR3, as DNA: TGTGCCAGCAGTTTAGGTCACGGGACCTACGAGCAGTACTTC. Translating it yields CASSLGHGTYEQYF.

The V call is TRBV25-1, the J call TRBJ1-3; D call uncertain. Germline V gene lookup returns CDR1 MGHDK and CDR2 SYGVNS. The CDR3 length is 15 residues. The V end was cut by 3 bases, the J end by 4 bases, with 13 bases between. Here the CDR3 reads CASSEIGFGGNTIYF. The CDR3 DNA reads TGTGCCAGCAGTGAGATCGGGTTTGGGGGAAACACCATATATTTT.

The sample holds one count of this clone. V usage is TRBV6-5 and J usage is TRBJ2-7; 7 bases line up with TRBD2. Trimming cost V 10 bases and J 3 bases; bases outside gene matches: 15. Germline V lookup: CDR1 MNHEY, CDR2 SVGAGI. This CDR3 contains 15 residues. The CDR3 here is CATTEARGRGYEQYF. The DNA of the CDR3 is TGTGCCACCACCGAGGCTCGCGGGAGAGGCTACGAGCAGTACTTC.

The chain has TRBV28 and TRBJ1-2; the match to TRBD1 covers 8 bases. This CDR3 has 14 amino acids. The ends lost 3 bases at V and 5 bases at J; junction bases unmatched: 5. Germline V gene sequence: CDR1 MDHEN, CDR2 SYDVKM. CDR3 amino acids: CASSLGTGRYGYTF. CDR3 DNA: TGTGCCAGCAGTTTGGGGACAGGTCGTTATGGCTACACCTTC.

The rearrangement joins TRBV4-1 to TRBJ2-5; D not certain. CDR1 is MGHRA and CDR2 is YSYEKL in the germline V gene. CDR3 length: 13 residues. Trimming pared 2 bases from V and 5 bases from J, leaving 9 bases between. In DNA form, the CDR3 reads TGCGCCAGCAGCCAAATACTCGGGGAGACCCAGTACTTC. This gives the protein CASSQILGETQYF.

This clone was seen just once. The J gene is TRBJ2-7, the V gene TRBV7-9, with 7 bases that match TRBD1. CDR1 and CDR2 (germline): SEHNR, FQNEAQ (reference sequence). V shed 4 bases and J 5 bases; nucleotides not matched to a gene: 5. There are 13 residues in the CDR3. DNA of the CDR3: TGTGCCAGCAGCTCCGGACAGGTTCACGAGCAGTACTTC. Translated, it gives CASSSGQVHEQYF.

CDR3 residues: CASSQDRGSGVSYEQYF. The CDR3 DNA follows: TGCGCCAGCAGCCAAGATCGGGGTAGCGGGGTCTCCTACGAGCAGTACTTC. The chain combines TRBV4-1 with TRBJ2-7; 8 nucleotides match TRBD2. The CDR3 sequence is 17 residues long. Germline V gene sequence: CDR1 MGHRA, CDR2 YSYEKL. Trimming cost V 0 bases and J 0 bases; bases outside gene matches: 7.

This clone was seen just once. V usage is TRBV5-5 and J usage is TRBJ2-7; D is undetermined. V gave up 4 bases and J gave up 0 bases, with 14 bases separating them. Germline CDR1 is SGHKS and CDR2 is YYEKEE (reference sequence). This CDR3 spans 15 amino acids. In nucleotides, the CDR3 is TGTGCCAGCAGCGCCCGGGTCCCAATCTCCTACGAGCAGTACTTC. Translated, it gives CASSARVPISYEQYF.

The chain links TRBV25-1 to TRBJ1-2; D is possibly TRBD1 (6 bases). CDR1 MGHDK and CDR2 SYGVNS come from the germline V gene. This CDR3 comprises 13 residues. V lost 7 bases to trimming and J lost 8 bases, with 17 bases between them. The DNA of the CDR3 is TGTGCCAGCACCGCGAGGGGGTCCTTAGGCTACACCTTC. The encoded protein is CASTARGSLGYTF.

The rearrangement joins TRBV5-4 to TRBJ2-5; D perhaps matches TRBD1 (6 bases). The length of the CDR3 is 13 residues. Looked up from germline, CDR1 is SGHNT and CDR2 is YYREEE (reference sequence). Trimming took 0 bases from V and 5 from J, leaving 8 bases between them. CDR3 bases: TGTGCCAGCAGCTTGGGGGGGCTTGAGACCCAGTACTTC. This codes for CASSLGGLETQYF.

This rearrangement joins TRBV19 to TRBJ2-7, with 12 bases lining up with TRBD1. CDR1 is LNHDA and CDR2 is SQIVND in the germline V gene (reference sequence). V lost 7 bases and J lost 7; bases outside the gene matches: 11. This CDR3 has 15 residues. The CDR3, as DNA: TGTGCCAGTACCCCCGGGACAGGGGGCAAGTGGGAGCAGTACTTC. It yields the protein CASTPGTGGKWEQYF. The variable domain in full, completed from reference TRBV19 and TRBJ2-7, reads DGGITQSPKYLFRKEGQNVTLSCEQNLNHDAMYWYRQDPGQGLRLIYYSQIVNDFQKGDIAEGYSVSREKKESFPLTVTSAQKNPTAFYLCASTPGTGGKWEQYFGPGTRLTVT.

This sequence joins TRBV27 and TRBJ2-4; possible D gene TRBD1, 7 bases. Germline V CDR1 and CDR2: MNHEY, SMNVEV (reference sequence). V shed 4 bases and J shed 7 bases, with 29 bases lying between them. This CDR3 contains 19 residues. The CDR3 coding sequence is TGTGCCAGCAGTTGGGCGGGGCGGGCAGGGGGGAGAGTCCCGAACATTCAGTACTTC. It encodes CASSWAGRAGGRVPNIQYF.